In its sample, the clone carrying this TCR beta chain was seen a few times. Its cognate antigen is unknown. This record comes from a study of identical twins. MiXCR, applied by TCRdb to the 5' RACE reads, yields one record per CDR3 protein. The sample shows roughly 770,000 distinct CDR3 sequences, about 20% of them seen only once. Broader study findings: Modelling approaches yielded underestimates of out-of-frame TCR alpha sharing between monozygotic twins. Insertions were reduced in abundant cord blood beta clonotypes but not in memory repertoires.

The V segment lost 6 bases and the J segment 7 bases; nucleotides outside the gene matches: 8. There are 15 residues in the CDR3. These data are also associated with another study on T cells expressing NK-cell markers. That study reports: The HCMV specificity of the expanded NKG2C+ T cell clones stayed unresolved.

This clonotype originated in a woman aged 18-29 years in good health. The rearrangement uses TRBV12-3 or TRBV12-4 and TRBJ1-3, with 11 nucleotides matching TRBD1. Sequences were obtained from PBMCs. The CDR3 region is CASSRRGDRGNTIYF. CDR3 sequence (DNA): TGTGCCAGCAGCCGCCGGGGGGACAGGGGGAACACCATATATTTT.